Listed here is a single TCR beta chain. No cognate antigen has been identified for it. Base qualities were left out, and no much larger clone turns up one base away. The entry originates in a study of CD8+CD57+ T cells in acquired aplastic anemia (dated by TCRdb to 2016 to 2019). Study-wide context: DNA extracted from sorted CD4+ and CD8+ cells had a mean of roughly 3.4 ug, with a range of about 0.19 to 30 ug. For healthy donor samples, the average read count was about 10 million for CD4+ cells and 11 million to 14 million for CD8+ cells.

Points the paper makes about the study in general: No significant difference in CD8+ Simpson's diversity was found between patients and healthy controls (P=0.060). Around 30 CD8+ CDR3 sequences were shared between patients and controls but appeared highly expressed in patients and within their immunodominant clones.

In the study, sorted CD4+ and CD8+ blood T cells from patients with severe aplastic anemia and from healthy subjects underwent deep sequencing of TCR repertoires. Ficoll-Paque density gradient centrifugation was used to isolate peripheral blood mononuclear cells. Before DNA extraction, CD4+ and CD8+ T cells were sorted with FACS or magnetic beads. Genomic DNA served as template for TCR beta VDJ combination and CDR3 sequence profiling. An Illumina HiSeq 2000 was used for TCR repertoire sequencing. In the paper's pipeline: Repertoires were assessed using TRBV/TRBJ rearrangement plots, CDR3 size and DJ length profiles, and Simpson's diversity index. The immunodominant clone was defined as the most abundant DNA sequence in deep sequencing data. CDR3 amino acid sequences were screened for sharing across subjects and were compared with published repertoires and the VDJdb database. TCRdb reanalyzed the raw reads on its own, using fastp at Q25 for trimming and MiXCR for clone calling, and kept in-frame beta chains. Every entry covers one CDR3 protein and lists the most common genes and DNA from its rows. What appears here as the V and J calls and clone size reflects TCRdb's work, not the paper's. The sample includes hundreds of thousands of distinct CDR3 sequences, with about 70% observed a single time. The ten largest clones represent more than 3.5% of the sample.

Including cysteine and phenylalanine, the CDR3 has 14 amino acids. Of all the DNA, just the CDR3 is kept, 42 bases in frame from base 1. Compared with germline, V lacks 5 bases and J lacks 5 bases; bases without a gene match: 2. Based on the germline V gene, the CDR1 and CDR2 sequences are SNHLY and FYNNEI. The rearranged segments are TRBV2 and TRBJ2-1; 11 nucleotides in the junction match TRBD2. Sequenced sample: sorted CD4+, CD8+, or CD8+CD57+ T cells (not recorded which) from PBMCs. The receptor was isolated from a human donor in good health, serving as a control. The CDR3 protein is CASSTSGGHNEQFF. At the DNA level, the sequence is TGTGCCAGCAGTACTAGCGGGGGTCACAATGAGCAGTTCTTC.